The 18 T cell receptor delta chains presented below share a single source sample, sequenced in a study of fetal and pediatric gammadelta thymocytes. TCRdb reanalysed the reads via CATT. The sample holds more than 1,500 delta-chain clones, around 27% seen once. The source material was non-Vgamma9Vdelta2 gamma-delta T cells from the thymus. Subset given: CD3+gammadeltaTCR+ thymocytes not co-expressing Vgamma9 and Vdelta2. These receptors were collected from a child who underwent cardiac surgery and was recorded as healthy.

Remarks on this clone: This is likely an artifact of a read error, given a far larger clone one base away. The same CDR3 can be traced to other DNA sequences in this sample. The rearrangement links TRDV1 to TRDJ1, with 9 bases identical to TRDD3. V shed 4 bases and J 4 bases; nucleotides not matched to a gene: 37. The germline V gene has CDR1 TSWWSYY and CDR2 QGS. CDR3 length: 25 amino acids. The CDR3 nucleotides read TGTGCTCTTGGGGTTTTTAGCTCCCTGCCTACGAAAGTCGGGTATTACTGGGGGACATACGATAAACTCATCTTT. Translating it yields CALGVFSSLPTKVGYYWGTYDKLIF.

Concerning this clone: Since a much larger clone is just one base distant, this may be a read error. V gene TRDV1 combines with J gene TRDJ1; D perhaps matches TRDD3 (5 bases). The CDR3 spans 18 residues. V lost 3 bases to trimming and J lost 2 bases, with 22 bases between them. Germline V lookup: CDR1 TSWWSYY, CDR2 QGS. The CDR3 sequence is CALGDSTTEGSPTDKLIF. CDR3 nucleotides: TGTGCTCTTGGGGACTCTACTACTGAGGGATCCCCGACCGATAAACTCATCTTT.

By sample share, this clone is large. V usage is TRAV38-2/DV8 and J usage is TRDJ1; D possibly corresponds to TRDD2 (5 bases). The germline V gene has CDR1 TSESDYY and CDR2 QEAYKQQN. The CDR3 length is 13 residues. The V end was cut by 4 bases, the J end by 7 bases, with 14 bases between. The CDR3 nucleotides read TGTGCTTATAGGTGTTCTTCCCTCCCTAAACTCATCTTT. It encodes CAYRCSSLPKLIF.

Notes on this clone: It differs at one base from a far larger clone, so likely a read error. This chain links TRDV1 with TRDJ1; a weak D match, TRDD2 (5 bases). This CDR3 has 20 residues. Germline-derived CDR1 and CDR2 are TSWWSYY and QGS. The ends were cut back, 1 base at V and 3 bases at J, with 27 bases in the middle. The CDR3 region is CALGEHSFFLDSGYSDKLIF. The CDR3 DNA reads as TGTGCTCTTGGGGAACATTCTTTTTTCCTCGACTCGGGGTACTCCGATAAACTCATCTTT.

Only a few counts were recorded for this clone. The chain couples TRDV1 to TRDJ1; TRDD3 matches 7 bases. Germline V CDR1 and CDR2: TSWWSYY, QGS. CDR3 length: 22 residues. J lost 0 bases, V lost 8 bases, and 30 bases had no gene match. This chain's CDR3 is CALLRGDGRLGGSQKYTDKLIF. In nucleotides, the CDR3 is TGTGCTCTTCTCAGGGGGGATGGACGCCTTGGGGGGTCACAGAAGTACACCGATAAACTCATCTTT.

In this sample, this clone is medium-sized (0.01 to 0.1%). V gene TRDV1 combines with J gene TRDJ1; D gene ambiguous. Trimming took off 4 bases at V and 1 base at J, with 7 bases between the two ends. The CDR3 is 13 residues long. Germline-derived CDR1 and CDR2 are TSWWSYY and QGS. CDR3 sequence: CALGGRLTDKLIF. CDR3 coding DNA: TGTGCTCTTGGGGGTCGACTCACCGATAAACTCATCTTT.

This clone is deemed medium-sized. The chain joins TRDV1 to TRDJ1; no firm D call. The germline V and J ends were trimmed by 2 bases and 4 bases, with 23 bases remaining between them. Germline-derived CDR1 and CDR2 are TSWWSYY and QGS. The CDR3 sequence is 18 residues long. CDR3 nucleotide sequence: TGTGCTCTTGGGGAAGATTCGCCCAAAGGCAGGGCGCTCGATAAACTCATCTTT. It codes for CALGEDSPKGRALDKLIF.

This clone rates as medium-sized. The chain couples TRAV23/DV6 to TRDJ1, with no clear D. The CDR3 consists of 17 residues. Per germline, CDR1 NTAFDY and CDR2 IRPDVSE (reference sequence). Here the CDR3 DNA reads TGTGCCGTGGACATCCGCGGCGGATGGAGGTACACCGATAAACTCATCTTT. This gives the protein CAVDIRGGWRYTDKLIF.

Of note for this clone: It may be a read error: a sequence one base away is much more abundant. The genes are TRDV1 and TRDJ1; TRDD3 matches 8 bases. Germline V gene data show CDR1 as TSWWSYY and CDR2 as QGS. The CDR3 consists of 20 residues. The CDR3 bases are TGTGCTCTTGGGGAACAAGCGGTCCTAGAGTACTGGGGGCCCCTGGATAAATTCATCTTT. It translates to CALGEQAVLEYWGPLDKFIF.

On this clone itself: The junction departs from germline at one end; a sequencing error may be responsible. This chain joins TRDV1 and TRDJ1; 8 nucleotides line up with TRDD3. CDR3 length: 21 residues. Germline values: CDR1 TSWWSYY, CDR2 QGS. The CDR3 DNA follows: TGCTCTGCGCTGGGCGGCTCACGGGAAACTGGGGGGTCGTCGAACACCGATAAACTCATCTTT. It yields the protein CSALGGSRETGGSSNTDKLIF.

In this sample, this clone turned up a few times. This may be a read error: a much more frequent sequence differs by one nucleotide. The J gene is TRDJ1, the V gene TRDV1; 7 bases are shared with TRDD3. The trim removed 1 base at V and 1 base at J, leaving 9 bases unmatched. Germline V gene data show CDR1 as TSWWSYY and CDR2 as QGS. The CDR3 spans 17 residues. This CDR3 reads CALGEHWGDEGTDKLIF. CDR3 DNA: TGTGCTCTTGGGGAACATTGGGGGGATGAGGGCACCGATAAACTCATCTTT.

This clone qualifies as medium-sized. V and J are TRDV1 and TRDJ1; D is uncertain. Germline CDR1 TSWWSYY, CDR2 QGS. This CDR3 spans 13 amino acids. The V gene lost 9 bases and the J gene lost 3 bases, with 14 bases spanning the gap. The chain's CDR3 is CALPDLSPDKLIF. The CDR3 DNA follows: TGTGCTCTCCCGGACCTGTCCCCCGATAAACTCATCTTT.

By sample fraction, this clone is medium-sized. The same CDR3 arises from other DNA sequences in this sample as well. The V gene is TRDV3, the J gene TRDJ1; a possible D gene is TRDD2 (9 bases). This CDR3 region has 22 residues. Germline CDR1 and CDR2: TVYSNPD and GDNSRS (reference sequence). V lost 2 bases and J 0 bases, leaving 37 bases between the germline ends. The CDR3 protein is CAFGPPPSYNYWGLTYTDKLIF. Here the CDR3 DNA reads TGTGCCTTTGGACCCCCACCTTCCTACAACTACTGGGGGTTGACGTACACCGATAAACTCATCTTT.

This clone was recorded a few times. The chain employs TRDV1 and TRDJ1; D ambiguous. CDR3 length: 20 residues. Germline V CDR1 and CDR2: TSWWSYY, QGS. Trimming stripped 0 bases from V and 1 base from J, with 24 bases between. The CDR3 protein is CALGELVAILGAPSTDKLIF. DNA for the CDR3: TGTGCTCTTGGGGAACTAGTTGCGATTTTAGGGGCTCCCTCCACCGATAAACTCATCTTT.

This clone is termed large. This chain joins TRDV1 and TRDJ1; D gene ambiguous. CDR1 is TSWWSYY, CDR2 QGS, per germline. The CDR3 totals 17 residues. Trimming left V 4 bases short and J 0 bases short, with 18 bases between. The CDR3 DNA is TGTGCTCTTGGGGGACCGATTTCCAGGCTATACACCGATAAACTCATCTTT. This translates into CALGGPISRLYTDKLIF.

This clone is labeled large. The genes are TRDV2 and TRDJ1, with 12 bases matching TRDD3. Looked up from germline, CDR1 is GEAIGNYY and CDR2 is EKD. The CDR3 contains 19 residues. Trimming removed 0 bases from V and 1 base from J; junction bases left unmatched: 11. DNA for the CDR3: TGTGCCTGTGACACCGGACGGGTACTGGGGGATACTCCCACCGATAAACTCATCTTT. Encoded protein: CACDTGRVLGDTPTDKLIF.

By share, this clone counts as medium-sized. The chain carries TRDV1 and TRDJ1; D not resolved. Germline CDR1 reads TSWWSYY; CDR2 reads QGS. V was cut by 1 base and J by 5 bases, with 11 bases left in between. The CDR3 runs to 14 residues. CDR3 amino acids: CALGEPVGWDKLIF. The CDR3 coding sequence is TGTGCTCTTGGGGAACCGGTAGGCTGGGATAAACTCATCTTT.

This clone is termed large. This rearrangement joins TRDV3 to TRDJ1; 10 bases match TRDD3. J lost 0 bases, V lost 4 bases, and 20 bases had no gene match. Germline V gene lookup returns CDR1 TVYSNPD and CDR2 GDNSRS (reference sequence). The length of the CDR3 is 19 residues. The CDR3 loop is CASTFLRTGGSPYTDKLIF. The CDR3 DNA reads TGTGCCTCCACCTTCCTCCGTACTGGGGGATCTCCGTACACCGATAAACTCATCTTT.